This TCR beta chain was identified during a study of T-cell reconstitution after alpha-beta-depleted transplantation in children listed by TCRdb under 2016. General notes on the study: Using TCR repertoire profiling, the study followed T-cell immune reconstitution in a quantitative way in children after TCRalphabeta/CD19-depleted allogeneic hematopoietic cell transplantation.

A word on this clonotype: Its cognate antigen has yet to be identified. There are no base qualities to consult, and no much larger clone falls within one base.

Library method: PCR. Sequenced using an Illumina HiSeq 2500. TCR libraries were prepared with molecular barcoding, using unique molecular identifiers to normalize TCRbeta repertoire quantification. The public sequencing data were trimmed at Q25 with fastp and processed into clonotypes with MiXCR by TCRdb, which kept only in-frame beta chains. CDR3 protein sequences are deduplicated, and each keeps its most common genes and DNA. This sample holds about 360,000 distinct CDR3 sequences; about an eighth were observed only once. The ten largest clones represent approximately 4.3% of the sample. The receptor's source is a human donor who donated a stem cell graft to a child with Fanconi anemia. The sequencing used PBMCs, collected from the stem cell graft.

The DNA sequence is TGTGCCTGGGGACAGGGGTGGGAGCAGTTCTTC. Translated, it gives CAWGQGWEQFF. Recombination connected TRBV30 to TRBJ2-1; TRBD1 agrees with 9 junctional bases. Trimming leaves V shorter by 5 bases and J shorter by 10 bases, with the junction holding 3 bases beyond the gene matches. The CDR3 numbers 11 residues from cysteine through phenylalanine. The read is trimmed to its CDR3 DNA, 33 bases read in frame from base 1. Based on the germline V gene (reference sequence), the CDR1 and CDR2 sequences are GTSNPN and SVGIG.